A single sample gave rise to the 27 T cell receptor beta chains below, sequenced in a study of OX40 agonist ivuxolimab in advanced cancers. Assay: immunoSEQ multiplex PCR; the TCRdb copy retains only in-frame clones and omits some. The sample comprises tens of thousands of clones, 80% to 95% of which are singletons, and around 3.9% rests with the top ten. This specimen consisted of CD4+ or CD8+ T cells sorted from blood, obtained in a trial of the OX40 agonist ivuxolimab. The receptors were gathered from an adult with an advanced solid tumor such as melanoma, head and neck, liver or kidney cancer.

The chain has TRBV28 and TRBJ2-3, with D possibly being TRBD2 (7 bases). Trimming removed 2 bases at V and 6 bases at J, with 9 bases between. The CDR3 length is 13 residues. CDR1 and CDR2 (germline): MDHEN, SYDVKM. The DNA of the CDR3 is TGTGCCAGCAGTTTAGGGGGGGCCGATACGCAGTATTTT. It yields the protein CASSLGGADTQYF.

This clone was picked up one time. CDR3 residues: CASSLGGGTYEQYF. DNA for the CDR3: TGCGCCAGCAGCCTGGGGGGGGGCACCTACGAGCAGTACTTC. The rearrangement links TRBV4-1 to TRBJ2-7; D is possibly TRBD2 (7 bases). CDR3 length: 14 amino acids. Germline CDR1 and CDR2: MGHRA and YSYEKL. The ends were cut back, 4 bases at V and 2 bases at J, with 12 bases in the middle.

This rearrangement joins TRBV29-1 to TRBJ2-3, with 8 bases aligning to TRBD1. Trimming took 6 bases from V and 4 from J; bases not matched to a gene: 12. Per germline, CDR1 SQVTM and CDR2 ANQGSEA. The length of the CDR3 is 15 residues. CDR3 residues: CSVAVLTGAADTQYF. DNA of the CDR3: TGCAGCGTCGCGGTACTGACAGGGGCCGCAGATACGCAGTATTTT.

The gene calls are TRBV2 and TRBJ2-1; 7 nucleotides align to TRBD1. The V gene's germline CDR1 is SNHLY and CDR2 FYNNEI. The junction had 7 bases not matched to a gene; V was cut back by 3 bases and J by 14 bases. The CDR3 has 12 residues. Here the CDR3 reads CASSDGDRVKFF. The CDR3 nucleotides read TGTGCCAGCAGTGATGGCGACAGGGTAAAGTTCTTC.

The chain employs TRBV27 and TRBJ2-2, with D perhaps TRBD1 (6 bases). From germline, CDR1 is MNHEY and CDR2 SMNVEV (reference sequence). This CDR3 spans 16 amino acids. Trimming removed 4 bases from V and 1 base from J, with 13 bases in between. CDR3 in amino acids: CASSSRGVVNTGELFF. The CDR3 nucleotides read TGTGCCAGCAGTTCCAGGGGAGTAGTGAACACCGGGGAGCTGTTTTTT.

The J gene is TRBJ1-5, the V gene TRBV7-2; D is undetermined. The V gene lost 1 base and the J gene lost 6 bases, with 13 bases spanning the gap. The CDR3 covers 15 residues. CDR1 and CDR2 (germline): SGHTA, FQGNSA. The CDR3 sequence: CASSLEVRKGQPQHF. The CDR3 DNA reads TGTGCCAGCAGCTTAGAGGTGAGGAAGGGTCAGCCCCAGCATTTT.

This clone has more than one count but fewer than ten. The chain is built from TRBV19 and TRBJ1-5; 7 nucleotides agree with TRBD1. Trimming at V came to 6 bases and at J to 5 bases, leaving 7 bases not matched to a gene. Germline CDR1 reads LNHDA; CDR2 reads SQIVND (reference sequence). This CDR3 is 14 amino acids long. DNA of the CDR3: TGTGCCAGTAGAGTCCAGGGGGGCGATCAGCCCCAGCATTTT. Its protein is CASRVQGGDQPQHF.

This clone was recorded only once. This sequence joins TRBV29-1 and TRBJ2-7; D is undetermined. The CDR3 sequence is 11 residues long. CDR1 SQVTM and CDR2 ANQGSEA come from the germline V gene. V was clipped by 4 bases and J by 0 bases, with 4 bases between them. CDR3 in DNA: TGCAGCGTTGCTTACTCCTACGAGCAGTACTTC. This sequence encodes CSVAYSYEQYF.

The table lists this clone with a few counts. The V and J genes are TRBV18 and TRBJ2-7; TRBD2 is a possible D gene (6 bases). The V end lost 4 bases, the J end lost 7 bases, and 11 bases lay between the germline ends. From germline, CDR1 is KGHSH and CDR2 LQKENI. The CDR3 sequence is 12 residues long. The CDR3 loop is CASSRSTSEQYF. In DNA, the CDR3 is TGTGCCAGCTCACGATCGACTAGTGAGCAGTACTTC.

The chain employs TRBV7-9 and TRBJ2-7; 7 bases match TRBD2. Germline CDR1 and CDR2: SEHNR and FQNEAQ (reference sequence). The ends lost 6 bases at V and 6 bases at J; junction bases unmatched: 11. The CDR3 sequence is 14 residues long. This CDR3 reads CASSSGLDMREQYF. CDR3 DNA sequence: TGTGCCAGCAGTTCAGGACTAGACATGCGCGAGCAGTACTTC.

J is TRBJ1-2 and V is TRBV6-5, with D possibly matching TRBD1 (6 bases). The V gene's germline CDR1 is MNHEY and CDR2 SVGAGI. This CDR3 is built from 13 residues. V lost 4 bases and J 3 bases, leaving 9 bases between the germline ends. CDR3 in DNA: TGTGCCAGCAGTTCACAGGGAGACTATGGCTACACCTTC. Its translation: CASSSQGDYGYTF.

The J gene is TRBJ1-2, the V gene TRBV4-1; a possible D gene is TRBD1 (5 bases). The CDR3 runs 14 residues. Germline loops: CDR1 MGHRA, CDR2 YSYEKL. Trimming removed 0 bases from V and 8 bases from J, with 13 bases in between. As DNA, the CDR3 is TGCGCCAGCAGCCAAGATCATGATGGGACCGGCTACACCTTC. Translating it yields CASSQDHDGTGYTF.

The chain has TRBV7-9 and TRBJ1-1; D is undetermined. The germline V gene encodes CDR1 SEHNR and CDR2 FQNEAQ (reference sequence). V lost 5 bases, J lost 1 base, and 17 bases lay in between. The CDR3 is 16 amino acids. The CDR3 spells CASSANLDITNTEAFF. Written as DNA, the CDR3 is TGTGCCAGCAGCGCGAATCTCGACATAACGAACACTGAAGCTTTCTTT.

This chain connects TRBV10-2 to TRBJ2-3; D perhaps matches TRBD2 (6 bases). CDR3 length: 17 amino acids. Germline V gene data show CDR1 as WSHSY and CDR2 as SAAADI. V gave up 7 bases and J gave up 6 bases, with 26 bases separating them. The CDR3 protein is CASNRSPIADQGDTQYF. CDR3 in DNA: TGCGCCAGCAACAGATCCCCTATAGCGGACCAGGGCGATACGCAGTATTTT.

CDR3 in amino acids: CASSQVPGNSGNTIYF. DNA for the CDR3: TGCGCCAGCAGCCAAGTTCCAGGGAACTCTGGAAACACCATATATTTT. The chain links TRBV4-1 to TRBJ1-3; tentatively, D is TRBD1 (5 bases). The germline V and J ends were trimmed by 1 base and 0 bases, with 10 bases remaining between them. CDR3 length equals 16 residues. Germline CDR1 is MGHRA and CDR2 is YSYEKL.

This clone was seen only a few times. The rearrangement joins TRBV7-2 to TRBJ1-5, with 7 bases identical to TRBD1. The CDR3 loop spans 15 amino acids. V was pared by 5 bases and J by 4 bases, with 8 bases of the junction left unmatched. Germline V gene sequence: CDR1 SGHTA, CDR2 FQGNSA. CDR3 region: CASSRGTAYNQPQHF. In DNA form, the CDR3 reads TGTGCCAGCAGCCGAGGGACAGCCTATAATCAGCCCCAGCATTTT.

This chain links TRBV6-1 with TRBJ2-1; a weak D match, TRBD2 (6 bases). The CDR3 runs to 15 residues. Germline values: CDR1 MNHNS, CDR2 SASEGT. V was clipped by 2 bases and J by 6 bases, with 14 bases between them. CDR3 bases: TGTGCCAGCAGTGAACAAGGTTGGGGAGGCAATGAGCAGTTCTTC. Amino acids: CASSEQGWGGNEQFF.

The CDR3 region is CASSLVAGGSFTDTQYF. In nucleotides, the CDR3 is TGTGCCAGCAGCTTAGTTGCGGGGGGGTCATTTACAGATACGCAGTATTTT. This chain joins TRBV7-2 and TRBJ2-3; 9 bases are a match to TRBD2. CDR1 and CDR2 from the germline V gene are SGHTA and FQGNSA. This CDR3 region has 17 residues. J lost 3 bases, V lost 1 base, and 8 bases had no gene match.

V is TRBV11-2 and J is TRBJ2-3; 7 bases fit TRBD1. There are 16 residues in the CDR3. Unmatched junction bases numbered 12, after V lost 5 bases and J lost 4 bases. The germline CDR1 and CDR2 sequences are SGHAT and FQNNGV. In nucleotides, the CDR3 is TGTGCCAGCAGCCGACAGGGTGTGTTGGGGGCAGATACGCAGTATTTT. Translating it yields CASSRQGVLGADTQYF.

The chain joins TRBV21-1 to TRBJ2-3; the table's D gene call, TRBD2, was not cross checked with the DNA. TRBV21-1 is marked as a pseudogene. This CDR3 contains 17 residues. The CDR3 DNA follows: TGTGCCAGCAGCATACGAAGACTAGCGGGGTGCACAGATACGCAGTATTTT. Residues: CASSIRRLAGCTDTQYF.

V usage is TRBV6-5 and J usage is TRBJ2-7; D could derive from TRBD1 or TRBD2 (5 bases each). Germline values: CDR1 MNHEY, CDR2 SVGAGI. V gave up 4 bases and J gave up 2 bases, with 15 bases separating them. The CDR3 is made up of 15 amino acids. CDR3: CASSFGTHLTYEQYF. As DNA, the CDR3 is TGTGCCAGCAGTTTCGGGACGCACCTCACCTACGAGCAGTACTTC.

The chain is built from TRBV7-2 and TRBJ2-7, with 9 nucleotides matching TRBD1. The CDR3 is 16 amino acids. The J segment lost 6 bases and the V segment lost 1 base, leaving 10 bases of the junction unmatched. Germline CDR1 and CDR2: SGHTA and FQGNSA. The chain's CDR3 is CASSLESRTGVSEQYF. CDR3 nucleotide sequence: TGTGCCAGCAGCTTAGAGTCCAGGACAGGGGTTAGCGAGCAGTACTTC.

This rearrangement joins TRBV15 to TRBJ1-6, with a possible D match to TRBD1 (6 bases). Trimming removed 4 bases at V and 9 bases at J, with 25 bases between. This CDR3 region has 18 residues. Germline CDR1 reads LNHNV; CDR2 reads YYDKDF (reference sequence). In DNA form, the CDR3 reads TGTGCCACCAGCAACGATCGTGGGGGCAGGGGAGGGATTTCACCCCTCCACTTT. Its translation: CATSNDRGGRGGISPLHF.

The table lists this clone with a count of one. V is TRBV2 and J is TRBJ2-5, with D perhaps matching TRBD1 or TRBD2 (6 bases each). The CDR3 sequence is 13 residues long. Germline CDR1 is SNHLY and CDR2 is FYNNEI. The V end lost 4 bases, the J end lost 3 bases, and 9 bases lay between the germline ends. The CDR3 sequence: CASSARGEETQYF. The CDR3 coding sequence is TGTGCCAGCAGTGCTAGGGGGGAAGAGACCCAGTACTTC.

The genes are TRBV29-1 and TRBJ1-2, with D perhaps matching TRBD1 (5 bases). V was pared by 3 bases and J by 2 bases, with 7 bases between. Germline V gene lookup returns CDR1 SQVTM and CDR2 ANQGSEA. The CDR3 runs to 12 residues. For the CDR3, the DNA is TGCAGCGTTGAGTGGGGGAACTATGGCTACACCTTC. Protein product: CSVEWGNYGYTF.

The chain has TRBV11-2 and TRBJ2-1; the D is unclear. The CDR3 runs 15 residues. V dropped 5 bases and J dropped 0 bases, with 11 bases sitting between them. Germline CDR1 and CDR2: SGHAT and FQNNGV. CDR3 nucleotide sequence: TGTGCCAGCAGCACACTTTCGGGCTCCTACAATGAGCAGTTCTTC. Translating gives CASSTLSGSYNEQFF.

This clone occurred a few times. The chain uses TRBV6-6 and TRBJ2-7; either TRBD1 or TRBD2 may supply D (5 bases each). The V gene lost 3 bases and the J gene lost 6 bases, with 6 bases spanning the gap. The germline CDR1 and CDR2 sequences are MNHNY and SVGAGI (reference sequence). This CDR3 spans 11 amino acids. CDR3 sequence (DNA): TGTGCCAGCAGTTATGGGGGCGAGCAGTACTTC. It translates to CASSYGGEQYF.